The source of this T cell receptor (beta chain) is a study of OX40 agonist ivuxolimab in advanced cancers. Study-level background: Dose-escalation patients' cancers were hepatocellular carcinoma, melanoma, renal cell or head and neck cancer. Averaging roughly 60 years in age, with a range of roughly 23 to 80, the cohort was 82.7% male.

CDR1 is SQVTM, CDR2 ANQGSEA, per germline. The CDR3 runs 13 residues. The V gene end was trimmed by 8 bases and the J gene end by 5 bases; junction bases not matched to a gene: 6. TCRdb keeps only in-frame clones here, not all; method: immunoSEQ multiplex PCR. The table includes 75,000 to 90,000 clones, around 90% detected once. V gene TRBV29-1 combines with J gene TRBJ2-5; 12 nucleotides align to TRBD2. This TCR was sampled from an adult with an advanced solid tumor such as melanoma, head and neck, liver or kidney cancer. The material sequenced was CD4+ or CD8+ T cells sorted from blood, taken in a trial of the OX40 agonist ivuxolimab. As DNA, the CDR3 is TGCAGCACTAGCGGGAGGTCGGAGGAGACCCAGTACTTC. Encoded protein: CSTSGRSEETQYF.